Included here is one TCR beta chain sequence, with context. After removal of 4 bases from V and 7 bases from J, the junction contained 12 bases not matched to a gene. Per the germline V gene, CDR1 is SGHNT and CDR2 is YENEEA. The CDR3 totals 16 residues. TCRdb re-called the 5' RACE reads through MiXCR, storing one row per CDR3 protein. Among tens of thousands of distinct CDR3 sequences listed, over 9.5% were seen once. The data were obtained in a study of early T cells in non-severe SARS-CoV-2 infection. The clonotype was recovered from an adult who was a healthcare worker with PCR-confirmed SARS-CoV-2 infection or an uninfected control (not recorded which). Source: whole blood, taken at baseline. V is TRBV11-3 and J is TRBJ2-1; 8 bases fit TRBD2. The CDR3 nucleotides are TGTGCCAGCAGCTCCAGGGGAGCGGGAGTGCAAAATGAGCAGTTCTTC. Its translation is CASSSRGAGVQNEQFF.